The 14 T cell receptor beta chains below were found in one sample sequenced in a study of blood T cells in healthy people across ages. The use of a sample-barcoded 5' primer and a J-beta primer mix characterized a second PCR of 7 to 11 cycles. TCRdb itself ran the 5' RACE reads through MiXCR, one entry per CDR3 protein. Altogether about a million distinct CDR3 sequences are present, roughly two fifths being singletons, with the ten largest covering around 13%. The sequenced material came from blood. These receptors originate from a man aged 18 to 29 in good health.

This rearrangement joins TRBV7-9 to TRBJ1-2; D unresolved. Germline CDR1 reads SEHNR; CDR2 reads FQNEAQ (reference sequence). Trimming removed 1 base at V and 8 bases at J, with 11 bases between. This CDR3 contains 13 residues. CDR3 in amino acids: CASSLVATLGYTF. CDR3 DNA: TGTGCCAGCAGCTTAGTCGCCACCCTGGGCTACACCTTC.

This clonotype was recorded many times. V gene TRBV6-5 combines with J gene TRBJ2-1, with D possibly being TRBD1 or TRBD2 (5 bases each). The CDR3 covers 13 residues. The V gene's germline CDR1 is MNHEY and CDR2 SVGAGI. The V gene lost 2 bases and the J gene lost 6 bases, with 8 bases spanning the gap. The CDR3 reads CASSYGTLNEQFF. In DNA form, the CDR3 reads TGTGCCAGCAGTTACGGGACCCTCAATGAGCAGTTCTTC.

Only a few counts were recorded for this clonotype. The chain combines TRBV3-1 with TRBJ2-7; 12 bases agree with TRBD2. Germline assignment: CDR1 LGHDT and CDR2 YNNKEL (reference sequence). Trimming at V came to 3 bases and at J to 0 bases, leaving 9 bases not matched to a gene. The length of the CDR3 is 18 residues. This chain's CDR3 is CASSHQAGTSGFSYEQYF. The DNA of the CDR3 is TGTGCCAGCAGCCATCAGGCAGGGACTAGCGGGTTCTCCTACGAGCAGTACTTC.

This clonotype has a handful of counts. The junction departs from the called germline gene at one end, perhaps through a read error. The V call is TRBV15, the J call TRBJ1-2; D may be TRBD1 (5 bases). Germline assignment: CDR1 LNHNV and CDR2 YYDKDF (reference sequence). This CDR3 has 13 residues. The CDR3 DNA follows: TGTGCCACCAGCGGCGACAGAATCTATGGTTACACCTTC. As protein: CATSGDRIYGYTF.

In its sample, this clonotype was seen a few times. This sequence joins TRBV20-1 and TRBJ1-5, with no clear D. In germline, CDR1 is DFQATT, CDR2 SNEGSKA (reference sequence). Trimming took 0 bases from V and 2 from J, leaving 11 bases between them. The CDR3 extends over 15 amino acids. The CDR3 reads CSARDGPGGNQPQHF. The CDR3 nucleotides read TGCAGTGCTAGAGATGGGCCCGGGGGCAATCAGCCCCAGCATTTT.

In its sample, this clonotype was seen a few times. The chain couples TRBV20-1 to TRBJ1-6; D remains ambiguous. The germline V and J ends were trimmed by 3 bases and 7 bases, with 13 bases remaining between them. CDR1 is DFQATT and CDR2 is SNEGSKA in the germline V gene (reference sequence). This CDR3 spans 14 amino acids. The CDR3 region is CSASQALPNSPLHF. In nucleotides, the CDR3 is TGCAGTGCTAGTCAGGCCCTACCGAATTCACCCCTCCACTTT.

CDR3 residues: CASRGRATVEAFF. CDR3 bases: TGTGCCAGCCGGGGCAGGGCGACAGTCGAAGCTTTCTTT. The chain employs TRBV6-1 and TRBJ1-1; D is perhaps TRBD1 (5 bases). The CDR3 runs to 13 residues. The V gene lost 8 bases and the J gene lost 8 bases, with 18 bases spanning the gap. CDR1 and CDR2 from the germline V gene are MNHNS and SASEGT.

The V gene is TRBV4-1, the J gene TRBJ2-3; tentative D call: TRBD2 (5 bases). Looked up from germline, CDR1 is MGHRA and CDR2 is YSYEKL. V dropped 2 bases and J dropped 4 bases, with 16 bases sitting between them. This CDR3 comprises 16 residues. The CDR3 protein is CASSQPTRLKPDTQYF. As DNA, the CDR3 is TGCGCCAGCAGCCAACCTACTAGGCTCAAACCAGATACGCAGTATTTT.

The V gene is TRBV7-3, the J gene TRBJ1-1; a weak D match, TRBD1 (5 bases). Trimming shortened V by 2 bases and J by 6 bases, and 10 bases separated the two germline ends. The CDR3 totals 13 residues. Germline lookup yields CDR1 SGHTA and CDR2 FQGTGA. The CDR3 region has the DNA TGTGCCAGCAGCTTATCTCGACAGTCTGAAGCTTTCTTT. Translation: CASSLSRQSEAFF.

This clonotype was detected a few times. This chain links TRBV11-1 with TRBJ2-6; no clear D gene. The CDR3 totals 15 residues. Germline values: CDR1 SGHAT, CDR2 FQDESV (reference sequence). V was cut by 4 bases and J by 1 base, with 8 bases left in between. The CDR3, as DNA: TGTGCCAGCAGCTACGTCTTATCTGGGGCCAACGTCCTGACTTTC. Encoded protein: CASSYVLSGANVLTF.

In its sample, this clonotype was seen a few times. V is TRBV6-5 and J is TRBJ1-1; D is unresolved. The ends were cut back, 5 bases at V and 8 bases at J, with 15 bases in the middle. This CDR3 spans 13 amino acids. Germline V gene data show CDR1 as MNHEY and CDR2 as SVGAGI. Here the CDR3 reads CASSASLLVEAFF. DNA of the CDR3: TGTGCCAGCAGTGCCAGTCTACTGGTAGAAGCTTTCTTT.

V and J are TRBV20-1 and TRBJ1-6; D uncertain. V was cut by 0 bases and J by 5 bases, with 8 bases left in between. CDR1 DFQATT and CDR2 SNEGSKA come from the germline V gene (reference sequence). This CDR3 is built from 14 residues. CDR3 nucleotide sequence: TGCAGTGCTAGAGATCGATGGGATAATTCACCCCTCCACTTT. Residues: CSARDRWDNSPLHF.

V and J are TRBV6-2 or TRBV6-3 and TRBJ2-1; perhaps TRBD1 as D (6 bases). V was cut by 5 bases and J by 13 bases, with 18 bases left in between. The CDR3 runs 13 residues. Germline assignment: CDR1 MNHEY and CDR2 SVGEGT. CDR3 DNA sequence: TGTGCCAGCAGTGACAGGCCTCAAGAGACCCAGTTCTTC. This codes for CASSDRPQETQFF.

V gene TRBV10-3 combines with J gene TRBJ1-5; tentatively, D is TRBD1 (5 bases). The germline gives CDR1 ENHRY, CDR2 SYGVKD. The CDR3 spans 14 residues. The ends were cut back, 4 bases at V and 7 bases at J, with 14 bases in the middle. CDR3 in amino acids: CAISVQGARQPQHF. For the CDR3, the DNA is TGTGCCATCAGTGTCCAGGGTGCGAGACAGCCCCAGCATTTT.